A single sample is the source of the 21 T cell receptor beta chains below, sequenced in a study of T cells in tumors after PD-1 blockade. Libraries were prepared by immunoSEQ multiplex PCR; TCRdb keeps only in-frame clonotypes and omits some of them. The sample lists 4,000 to 5,500 clones, roughly 63% occurring once. This sample comprised tumor tissue, obtained after anti-PD-1 treatment. These receptors were collected from a human donor with basal cell carcinoma.

The chain couples TRBV24-1 to TRBJ2-3, with D possibly TRBD1 on 8 matching bases. Trimming left V 9 bases short and J 11 bases short, with 14 bases between. The germline CDR1 and CDR2 sequences are KGHDR and SFDVKD. CDR3 size: 11 residues. Here the CDR3 reads CATGGGTGQYF. The CDR3 region has the DNA TGTGCCACCGGGGGGGGGACAGGGCAGTATTTT.

This chain connects TRBV27 to TRBJ1-2; D is undetermined. V lost 4 bases, J lost 5 bases, and 17 bases lay in between. This CDR3 region has 15 residues. Germline V gene sequence: CDR1 MNHEY, CDR2 SMNVEV (reference sequence). The CDR3 spells CASSWSRVGGYGYTF. Written as DNA, the CDR3 is TGTGCCAGCAGTTGGTCGCGAGTGGGCGGTTATGGCTACACCTTC.

The genes are TRBV28 and TRBJ2-1, with D perhaps matching TRBD2 (5 bases). Trimming stripped 0 bases from V and 6 bases from J, with 9 bases between. The CDR3 runs to 14 residues. Per the germline V gene, CDR1 is MDHEN and CDR2 is SYDVKM. CDR3 DNA sequence: TGTGCCAGCAGTTTATGGGCGGGCGGCAATGAGCAGTTCTTC. This gives the protein CASSLWAGGNEQFF. The entire variable domain, with the rest obtained from reference TRBV28 and TRBJ2-1, is as follows: DVKVTQSSRYLVKRTGEKVFLECVQDMDHENMFWYRQDPGLGLRLIYFSYDVKMKEKGDIPEGYSVSREKKERFSLILESASTNQTSMYLCASSLWAGGNEQFFGPGTRLTVL.

This rearrangement joins TRBV5-1 to TRBJ2-3, with 11 nucleotides matching TRBD1. J was trimmed by 11 bases and V by 0 bases; bases with no gene match: 8. The CDR3 is 15 residues long. CDR1 SGHRS and CDR2 YFSETQ come from the germline V gene. CDR3 in amino acids: CASSLGLGTGGWQYF. CDR3 DNA sequence: TGCGCCAGCAGCTTGGGTCTCGGGACAGGGGGATGGCAGTATTTT.

This clone occurred a few times. The chain recombines TRBV13 with TRBJ2-7, with 7 bases lining up with TRBD2. The V segment lost 1 base and the J segment 6 bases; nucleotides outside the gene matches: 0. Germline CDR1 reads PRHDT; CDR2 reads FYEKMQ (reference sequence). The CDR3 length is 12 residues. CDR3 in amino acids: CASSLAGGEQYF. The CDR3 DNA follows: TGTGCCAGCAGCTTAGCGGGAGGCGAGCAGTACTTC.

This clone has more than one count but fewer than ten. V and J are TRBV5-1 and TRBJ1-3; 11 bases are shared with TRBD1. The J segment lost 4 bases and the V segment lost 4 bases, leaving 10 bases of the junction unmatched. Germline lookup yields CDR1 SGHRS and CDR2 YFSETQ. There are 17 residues in the CDR3. This CDR3 is CASSPQGQGATGNTIYF. The CDR3 DNA reads TGCGCCAGCAGCCCCCAAGGACAGGGGGCTACGGGAAACACCATATATTTT.

V is TRBV15 and J is TRBJ2-5; 10 bases match TRBD1. Trimming cost V 5 bases and J 3 bases; bases outside gene matches: 6. CDR3 length: 15 residues. Germline V gives CDR1 LNHNV, CDR2 YYDKDF (reference sequence). CDR3 coding DNA: TGTGCCACCAGCGGATGGGGACAGGGGAAAGAGACCCAGTACTTC. Amino acid sequence: CATSGWGQGKETQYF.

This clone has only a few counts. The V and J genes are TRBV24-1 and TRBJ2-5, with 8 positions matching TRBD1. The junction had 0 bases not matched to a gene; V was cut back by 9 bases and J by 4 bases. From germline, CDR1 is KGHDR and CDR2 SFDVKD. CDR3 length: 11 residues. The CDR3 coding sequence is TGTGCCACCGGACAGGGAGAGACCCAGTACTTC. This sequence encodes CATGQGETQYF.

A few counts support this clone. The chain recombines TRBV23-1 with TRBJ2-7, with a tentative D call TRBD2 (6 bases). TRBV23-1 is flagged as an ORF with uncertain function. CDR3 length: 15 residues. The V and J ends lost 5 bases and 3 bases respectively, with 17 bases between them. The CDR3 nucleotides read TGCGCCAGCAGTAAGTTTATGGGGGAGGTCTACGAGCAGTACTTC. It encodes CASSKFMGEVYEQYF.

This rearrangement joins TRBV30 to TRBJ1-2; 7 bases map to TRBD1. Germline trimming cut 2 bases from V and 2 bases from J; bases unmatched to any gene: 8. Germline CDR1 is GTSNPN and CDR2 is SVGIG (reference sequence). The CDR3 is made up of 15 amino acids. The CDR3 protein is CAWSRDRPTNYGYTF. CDR3 nucleotides: TGTGCCTGGAGTAGGGACAGACCCACCAACTATGGCTACACCTTC.

The V and J genes are TRBV27 and TRBJ2-1, with 10 bases fitting TRBD2. After removal of 5 bases from V and 4 bases from J, the junction contained 5 bases not matched to a gene. Looked up from germline, CDR1 is MNHEY and CDR2 is SMNVEV (reference sequence). CDR3 length: 15 residues. Here the CDR3 reads CASSPTSGTYNEQFF. In nucleotides, the CDR3 is TGTGCCAGCAGTCCTACTAGCGGGACGTACAATGAGCAGTTCTTC.

This clone was recorded a few times. This rearrangement joins TRBV19 to TRBJ2-1, with D hard to call. From germline, CDR1 is LNHDA and CDR2 SQIVND (reference sequence). The CDR3 extends over 11 amino acids. Between the trimmed V and J ends, which lost 3 bases and 6 bases, there was a span of 3 bases. CDR3: CASSIFNEQFF. The CDR3 nucleotides read TGTGCCAGTAGTATCTTCAATGAGCAGTTCTTC.

This chain uses TRBV4-3 with TRBJ1-1; 7 bases align to TRBD1. The CDR3 runs 15 residues. Trimming at V came to 0 bases and at J to 10 bases, leaving 11 bases not matched to a gene. Germline V gene sequence: CDR1 LGHNA, CDR2 YSLEER. The CDR3 nucleotides read TGCGCCAGCAGCCAAGATCACGAGTGGAGGGGGCCAGCTTTCTTT. Its translation: CASSQDHEWRGPAFF.

The chain couples TRBV7-2 to TRBJ2-4; no clear D. Germline V gene sequence: CDR1 SGHTA, CDR2 FQGNSA. The CDR3 covers 14 residues. Between the trimmed V and J ends, which lost 1 base and 6 bases, there was a span of 10 bases. The chain's CDR3 is CASSLGLSANIQYF. In DNA, the CDR3 is TGTGCCAGCAGCTTAGGACTTTCAGCAAACATTCAGTACTTC.

The chain joins TRBV9 to TRBJ1-2; 9 nucleotides agree with TRBD1. Germline V gives CDR1 SGDLS, CDR2 YYNGEE. This CDR3 region has 13 residues. V lost 7 bases and J lost 8; bases outside the gene matches: 9. CDR3 DNA sequence: TGTGCCAGCGGCCGGGACAGGGCGGAAGGCTACACCTTC. This translates into CASGRDRAEGYTF.

This rearrangement joins TRBV6-8 to TRBJ2-2, with D possibly TRBD2 on 5 matching bases. Trimming took off 0 bases at V and 6 bases at J, with 8 bases between the two ends. This CDR3 has 14 amino acids. In germline, CDR1 is MNHGY, CDR2 SAAAGT. The CDR3 loop reads CASSYSNSAGELFF. The CDR3 DNA reads TGTGCCAGCAGTTACTCGAATAGCGCCGGGGAGCTGTTTTTT.

In this sample, this clone turned up a few times. The chain joins TRBV7-2 to TRBJ2-1; TRBD2 agrees at 9 bases. V was pared by 5 bases and J by 2 bases, with 4 bases of the junction left unmatched. Germline V gene lookup returns CDR1 SGHTA and CDR2 FQGNSA. This CDR3 spans 15 amino acids. In nucleotides, the CDR3 is TGTGCCAGCAGCGCCACTAGCGGGCCCTACAATGAGCAGTTCTTC. Translating it yields CASSATSGPYNEQFF.

J is TRBJ2-5 and V is TRBV9; 10 bases are a match to TRBD1. This CDR3 contains 15 residues. Germline V gene sequence: CDR1 SGDLS, CDR2 YYNGEE. V gave up 3 bases and J gave up 5 bases; unmatched junction bases: 7. This CDR3 is CASSAGRQGAETQYF. DNA for the CDR3: TGTGCCAGCAGCGCCGGACGACAGGGGGCTGAGACCCAGTACTTC.

This CDR3 reads CASSIRGGTNEQYF. The CDR3 bases are TGTGCCAGTAGTATTAGAGGGGGTACGAACGAGCAGTACTTC. The chain carries TRBV19 and TRBJ2-7, with D possibly TRBD1 on 6 matching bases. V lost 3 bases and J lost 5, with 14 bases in between. The germline gives CDR1 LNHDA, CDR2 SQIVND (reference sequence). The CDR3 sequence is 14 residues long.

The chain couples TRBV7-6 to TRBJ2-5; tentative D call: TRBD1 (5 bases). Trimming took 1 base from V and 5 from J, leaving 11 bases between them. CDR3 length: 14 amino acids. CDR1 is SGHVS, CDR2 FNYEAQ, per germline. CDR3 bases: TGTGCCAGCAGCTTAGGGGGCCTGTTTGAGACCCAGTACTTC. Translation: CASSLGGLFETQYF.

The rearrangement joins TRBV9 to TRBJ2-3, with D perhaps TRBD1 (7 bases). V lost 2 bases to trimming and J lost 0 bases, with 10 bases between them. CDR1 and CDR2 from the germline V gene are SGDLS and YYNGEE. The CDR3 totals 15 residues. The CDR3 coding sequence is TGTGCCAGCAGCGTGGCGGGACAGAGCACAGATACGCAGTATTTT. Its protein is CASSVAGQSTDTQYF. The full variable domain, in which reference TRBV9 and TRBJ2-3 provide the parts outside the CDR3, is DSGVTQTPKHLITATGQRVTLRCSPRSGDLSVYWYQQSLDQGLQFLIQYYNGEERAKGNILERFSAQQFPDLHSELNLSSLELGDSALYFCASSVAGQSTDTQYFGPGTRLTVL.